Listed here are 32 T cell receptor beta chains from one sample, sequenced in a study of T cells in Graves' hyperthyroidism and ophthalmopathy (dated by TCRdb to 2018 to 2020). Library prep was done by multiplex PCR. Reads for this sample came from an Illumina HiSeq 2000. The TCR beta CDR3 regions were amplified from RNA transcripts. The TCR CDR3 was subjected to a first round of RT-PCR using the HTBI primer set and the Qiagen OneStep RT-PCR kit. TCRdb ran its own pipeline on the public reads, namely fastp trimming at Q25 and MiXCR clone calling, and kept in-frame beta chains. Rows merge per CDR3 protein into single entries with the most common DNA and genes. The table for this sample lists roughly 570,000 distinct CDR3 sequences; 35% to 55% of them were counted only once. The ten largest clones represent around 7.7% of the sample. The sequenced sample was peripheral blood or thyroid tissue (not recorded which). The origin of the receptors is a woman under 30 with Graves' hyperthyroidism.

In this sample, this clonotype turned up once. A read error may account for a junction end that differs from germline. The V and J genes are TRBV29-1 and TRBJ1-2, with 8 bases aligning to TRBD1. Germline V gene sequence: CDR1 SQVTM, CDR2 ANQGSEA. CDR3 size: 11 residues. The DNA of the CDR3 is TGCAGCATAGTGGGAACGGGACAGGATTACTTC. Translating it yields CSIVGTGQDYF.

A few counts support this clonotype. The genes are TRBV5-4 and TRBJ2-7; 13 nucleotides line up with TRBD2. Per germline, CDR1 SGHNT and CDR2 YYREEE (reference sequence). V lost 6 bases to trimming and J lost 4 bases; unmatched junction nucleotides: 7. CDR3 length: 15 residues. The CDR3 loop is CASTLRTSGSYEQYF. For the CDR3, the DNA is TGTGCCAGCACCCTCCGGACTAGCGGGAGTTACGAGCAGTACTTC.

This clonotype was counted ten times or more. This rearrangement joins TRBV6-5 to TRBJ2-7, with D possibly matching TRBD2 (6 bases). V lost 5 bases and J 3 bases, leaving 17 bases between the germline ends. Germline CDR1 is MNHEY and CDR2 is SVGAGI. CDR3 size: 15 residues. The CDR3, as DNA: TGTGCCAGCAGTATTTCGGGACTTGACCTCTACGAGCAGTACTTC. This encodes CASSISGLDLYEQYF.

This clonotype was observed many times. This chain uses TRBV29-1 with TRBJ1-1, with D perhaps matching TRBD1 (6 bases). With 3 bases removed from V and 1 base from J, the gap between germline ends came to 9 bases. The CDR3 extends over 13 amino acids. CDR1 SQVTM and CDR2 ANQGSEA come from the germline V gene. The CDR3 DNA sequence: TGCAGCGTTGACAGGGGCACGAACACTGAAGCTTTCTTT. Protein product: CSVDRGTNTEAFF.

This clonotype appeared a few times. The rearrangement joins TRBV19 to TRBJ1-1; D call uncertain. Trimming removed 4 bases from V and 1 base from J, with 22 bases in between. CDR1 LNHDA and CDR2 SQIVND come from the germline V gene (reference sequence). This CDR3 contains 18 residues. The CDR3 DNA follows: TGTGCCAGTAGTAACGGGGTAATTATCCCTCTAGAGAACACTGAAGCTTTCTTT. The encoded protein is CASSNGVIIPLENTEAFF.

The chain employs TRBV25-1 and TRBJ2-7, with 7 bases lining up with TRBD1. CDR1 and CDR2 from the germline V gene are MGHDK and SYGVNS. Trimming took 11 bases from V and 4 from J; bases not matched to a gene: 17. The CDR3 runs to 15 residues. DNA for the CDR3: TGTGCCGCCAGCAGCTTCACGGGACAGAAGTACGAGCAGTACTTC. Translating it yields CAASSFTGQKYEQYF.

This clonotype was seen repeatedly, ten times or more. J is TRBJ2-7 and V is TRBV7-9, with 7 bases lining up with TRBD2. Germline lookup yields CDR1 SEHNR and CDR2 FQNEAQ (reference sequence). The CDR3 covers 15 residues. The V gene end was trimmed by 5 bases and the J gene end by 4 bases; junction bases not matched to a gene: 11. The CDR3 region is CASSRGEASRYEQYF. The CDR3 DNA follows: TGTGCCAGCAGCCGGGGGGAGGCTAGTCGATACGAGCAGTACTTC.

This clonotype was seen repeatedly, ten times or more. This CDR3 is CASRGTRLTAFF. As DNA, the CDR3 is TGTGCCAGCAGGGGGACCCGGTTAACAGCTTTCTTT. J is TRBJ1-1 and V is TRBV27; possible D gene TRBD1, 5 bases. The CDR3 runs 12 residues. The germline gives CDR1 MNHEY, CDR2 SMNVEV (reference sequence). With 6 bases removed from V and 10 bases from J, the gap between germline ends came to 15 bases.

The chain has TRBV6-4 and TRBJ2-6; TRBD1 agrees at 8 bases. The germline V gene encodes CDR1 MRHNA and CDR2 SNTAGT. Trimming took 2 bases from V and 9 from J; bases not matched to a gene: 3. This CDR3 contains 14 residues. The CDR3 loop is CASSDGTGGNVLTF. As DNA, the CDR3 is TGTGCCAGCAGTGACGGGACAGGTGGCAACGTCCTGACTTTC.

This chain joins TRBV20-1 and TRBJ1-1, with 11 bases matching TRBD1. V was pared by 0 bases and J by 8 bases, with 5 bases of the junction left unmatched. CDR1 and CDR2 (germline): DFQATT, SNEGSKA (reference sequence). This CDR3 contains 14 residues. The CDR3 coding sequence is TGCAGTGCTAGAGATGGGACAGGGGGTCGCGAAGCTTTCTTT. This sequence encodes CSARDGTGGREAFF.

This clonotype was recorded at least ten times. The V and J genes are TRBV2 and TRBJ2-3, with D perhaps matching TRBD1 or TRBD2 (5 bases each). The ends were cut back, 4 bases at V and 1 base at J, with 6 bases in the middle. There are 13 residues in the CDR3. Germline V gives CDR1 SNHLY, CDR2 FYNNEI. The CDR3 spells CASSAGRTDTQYF. CDR3 coding DNA: TGTGCCAGCAGTGCGGGACGCACAGATACGCAGTATTTT. Full variable domain (missing parts from reference TRBV2 and TRBJ2-3): EPEVTQTPSHQVTQMGQEVILRCVPISNHLYFYWYRQILGQKVEFLVSFYNNEISEKSEIFDDQFSVERPDGSNFTLKIRSTKLEDSAMYFCASSAGRTDTQYFGPGTRLTVL.

V is TRBV15 and J is TRBJ1-6; D gene ambiguous. In germline, CDR1 is LNHNV, CDR2 YYDKDF (reference sequence). V was cut by 5 bases and J by 7 bases, with 12 bases left in between. The CDR3 is 14 amino acids. The CDR3 nucleotides read TGTGCCACCAGCCTTCTCGCGGGGAATTCACCCCTCCACTTT. It codes for CATSLLAGNSPLHF.

This chain links TRBV27 with TRBJ1-2, with a tentative D call TRBD1 (6 bases). V shed 6 bases and J shed 11 bases, with 10 bases lying between them. Germline lookup yields CDR1 MNHEY and CDR2 SMNVEV (reference sequence). This CDR3 is 10 amino acids long. CDR3 sequence: CASSRGGYTF. The CDR3 nucleotides read TGTGCCAGCAGCAGGGGTGGGTACACCTTC.

Turning to this clonotype: A read error may produce the germline difference seen at one junction end. The CDR3 reads CASSLGERYF. CDR3 in DNA: TGTGCCAGCAGTTTGGGGGAGCGGTACTTC. The rearrangement joins TRBV12-3 or TRBV12-4 to TRBJ2-7; tentatively, D is TRBD1 or TRBD2 (5 bases each). The CDR3 totals 10 residues.

This clonotype came up many times. A junction boundary mismatches the germline segment, possibly from a read error. V is TRBV7-7 and J is TRBJ2-7; no reliable D call. The V gene's germline CDR1 is SSHAT and CDR2 FNYEAQ (reference sequence). This CDR3 has 13 amino acids. CDR3 in amino acids: CASSLSARDEQYF. The DNA for the CDR3 is TGTGCTAGCAGCTTATCGGCCCGCGACGAGCAGTACTTC.

V usage is TRBV24-1 and J usage is TRBJ2-1, with D tentatively TRBD1 or TRBD2 (5 bases each). Germline-derived CDR1 and CDR2 are KGHDR and SFDVKD. Trimming removed 9 bases at V and 5 bases at J, with 13 bases between. The CDR3 is 13 residues long. CDR3 sequence (DNA): TGTGCCACCGAGACTGGGACGGACAATGAGCAGTTCTTC. Translating gives CATETGTDNEQFF.

The V gene is TRBV2, the J gene TRBJ1-2, with D hard to call. The CDR3 spans 10 residues. CDR1 and CDR2 (germline): SNHLY, FYNNEI. Trimming removed 8 bases from V and 1 base from J, with 2 bases in between. The CDR3 sequence is CASYNYGYTF. CDR3 nucleotide sequence: TGTGCCAGCTATAACTATGGCTACACCTTC.

This clonotype was seen repeatedly, ten times or more. The chain couples TRBV7-8 to TRBJ1-6; 11 bases map to TRBD1. In germline, CDR1 is SGHVS, CDR2 FQNEAQ. The CDR3 contains 19 residues. V trimming: 2 bases; J trimming: 1 base; junction bases outside the gene matches: 7. The DNA for the CDR3 is TGTGCCAGCAGCTTATATCCCGGACAGGGGGCTTCCTATAATTCACCCCTCCACTTT. It specifies CASSLYPGQGASYNSPLHF.

This clonotype was observed many times. This rearrangement joins TRBV24-1 to TRBJ1-3, with D hard to call. Germline loops: CDR1 KGHDR, CDR2 SFDVKD. CDR3 size: 16 residues. V was pared by 9 bases and J by 0 bases, with 17 bases between. The CDR3 DNA reads TGTGCCACCCAGTCCCCCGACATGAGCTCTGGAAACACCATATATTTT. Residues: CATQSPDMSSGNTIYF.

This clonotype was detected many times. The chain employs TRBV11-2 and TRBJ2-5, with D possibly matching TRBD1 (6 bases). V lost 2 bases, J lost 0 bases, and 10 bases lay in between. Germline V lookup: CDR1 SGHAT, CDR2 FQNNGV. The CDR3 is 15 amino acids. The CDR3 DNA follows: TGTGCCAGCAGCTTATGGACAGAAGACCAAGAGACCCAGTACTTC. Protein product: CASSLWTEDQETQYF.

The V and J genes are TRBV7-8 and TRBJ1-1; maybe TRBD1 (6 bases). The CDR3 has 14 amino acids. Germline V gene data show CDR1 as SGHVS and CDR2 as FQNEAQ. V was cut by 6 bases and J by 0 bases, with 11 bases left in between. The CDR3 DNA follows: TGTGCCAGCAGAGGTGGACAGTTGAACACTGAAGCTTTCTTT. It codes for CASRGGQLNTEAFF.

Only one count was recorded for this clonotype. The chain recombines TRBV2 with TRBJ2-2; D is perhaps TRBD2 (6 bases). CDR1 is SNHLY, CDR2 FYNNEI, per germline. V lost 5 bases and J 4 bases, leaving 17 bases between the germline ends. The CDR3 loop spans 16 amino acids. For the CDR3, the DNA is TGTGCCAGCAGTCCTCAGTCCGGGAGTCGCACCGGGGAGCTGTTTTTT. Encoded protein: CASSPQSGSRTGELFF.

Turning to this clonotype: A read error may explain this, as a much larger clone is one base away. The rearrangement uses TRBV5-4 and TRBJ1-1; maybe TRBD1 (6 bases). The germline CDR1 and CDR2 sequences are SGHNT and YYREEE (reference sequence). The CDR3 is 14 amino acids. The CDR3 nucleotides read TGTGCCAGCAGCGTACAGGGTTTGAAGACTGAAGCTTTCTTT. Protein: CASSVQGLKTEAFF.

In its sample, this clonotype was seen many times. V gene TRBV3-1 combines with J gene TRBJ2-7; D is unresolved. Germline CDR1 is LGHDT and CDR2 is YNNKEL (reference sequence). This CDR3 has 13 residues. V shed 5 bases and J shed 7 bases, with 15 bases lying between them. This chain's CDR3 is CASSEAVLREQYF. The CDR3 region has the DNA TGTGCCAGCAGCGAAGCCGTACTACGGGAGCAGTACTTC.

The J gene is TRBJ1-4, the V gene TRBV27; 10 nucleotides agree with TRBD1. This CDR3 is built from 15 residues. V lost 5 bases to trimming and J lost 8 bases; unmatched junction nucleotides: 8. Germline V gene sequence: CDR1 MNHEY, CDR2 SMNVEV (reference sequence). The CDR3 is CASSRQGAGEEKLFF. The CDR3 bases are TGTGCCAGCAGTAGACAGGGGGCGGGAGAGGAAAAACTGTTTTTT.

The V call is TRBV9, the J call TRBJ1-6; D is perhaps TRBD1 (6 bases). The CDR3 runs 12 residues. Germline V gene lookup returns CDR1 SGDLS and CDR2 YYNGEE. The CDR3 spells CANDRTQSPLHF. Here the CDR3 DNA reads TGTGCTAACGACAGGACGCAATCACCCCTCCACTTT.

A remark on this clonotype: This may arise from a read error, as a much more abundant clone is one base away. The chain carries TRBV15 and TRBJ2-5; D is undetermined. The germline V gene encodes CDR1 LNHNV and CDR2 YYDKDF (reference sequence). CDR3 length: 12 residues. V lost 4 bases to trimming and J lost 2 bases, with 5 bases between them. The CDR3 region is CATSTPQETQYF. The CDR3 nucleotides are TGTGCCACCAGCACACCTCAAGAGACCCAGTACTTC.

The V call is TRBV4-3, the J call TRBJ2-7; D possibly matches TRBD1 or TRBD2 (5 bases each). V lost 0 bases to trimming and J lost 5 bases, with 17 bases between them. Germline V gene lookup returns CDR1 LGHNA and CDR2 YSLEER. The CDR3 is 16 residues long. CDR3 in DNA: TGCGCCAGCAGCCAAGATGTGGGGGTTGGGTCCCACGAGCAGTACTTC. Translating gives CASSQDVGVGSHEQYF.

The V call is TRBV12-3 or TRBV12-4, the J call TRBJ1-4, with TRBD1 matching over 9 bases. The CDR3 has 14 residues. Unmatched junction bases numbered 5, after V lost 5 bases and J lost 7 bases. Written as DNA, the CDR3 is TGTGCCAGCAGTAGACAGGGGGATAGTGAAAAACTGTTTTTT. This gives the protein CASSRQGDSEKLFF.

V usage is TRBV15 and J usage is TRBJ2-5, with a weak D call TRBD1 (5 bases). The germline V and J ends were trimmed by 0 bases and 7 bases, with 18 bases remaining between them. CDR1 is LNHNV, CDR2 YYDKDF, per germline (reference sequence). CDR3 length equals 16 residues. The CDR3 coding sequence is TGTGCCACCAGCAGAGATAGGGGCGATTTGAAGGGGACCCAGTACTTC. It is translated as CATSRDRGDLKGTQYF.

This clonotype came up many times. The chain joins TRBV12-3 or TRBV12-4 to TRBJ1-2, with 12 nucleotides matching TRBD1. The junction had 10 bases not matched to a gene; V was cut back by 3 bases and J by 14 bases. The CDR3 is made up of 14 amino acids. In DNA, the CDR3 is TGTGCCAGCAGTTTTCGCGGGACAGGGGGCAGGAAAACCTTC. Its translation: CASSFRGTGGRKTF.

Concerning this clonotype: Because it lacks the conserved phenylalanine or tryptophan at the end, this CDR3 is likely a read error. The limits of the CDR3 on the DNA are not certain, so only TCRdb's listed CDR3 is given. The rearrangement links TRBV2 to TRBJ1-2. Germline loops: CDR1 SNHLY, CDR2 FYNNEI. The CDR3 totals 15 residues, both ends included. CDR3: CASSLAQTANYGYTV.